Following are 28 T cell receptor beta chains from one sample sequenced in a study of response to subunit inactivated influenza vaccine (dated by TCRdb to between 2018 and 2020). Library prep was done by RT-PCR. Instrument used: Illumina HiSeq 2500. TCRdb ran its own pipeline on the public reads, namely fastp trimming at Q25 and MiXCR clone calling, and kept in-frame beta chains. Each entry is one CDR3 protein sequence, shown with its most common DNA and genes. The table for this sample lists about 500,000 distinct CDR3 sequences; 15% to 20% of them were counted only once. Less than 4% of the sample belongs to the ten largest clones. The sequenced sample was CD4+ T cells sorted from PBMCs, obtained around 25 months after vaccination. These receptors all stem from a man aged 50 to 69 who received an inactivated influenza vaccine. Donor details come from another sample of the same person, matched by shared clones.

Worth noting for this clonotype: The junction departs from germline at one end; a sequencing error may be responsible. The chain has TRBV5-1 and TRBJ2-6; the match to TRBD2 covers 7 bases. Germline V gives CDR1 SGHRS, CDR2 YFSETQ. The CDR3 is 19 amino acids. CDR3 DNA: TGCGCCAGCAGCCCAGAGAGCGGGATAAGAGGCTCTGGGGCCGACGTCCTGACTTTC. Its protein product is CASSPESGIRGSGADVLTF.

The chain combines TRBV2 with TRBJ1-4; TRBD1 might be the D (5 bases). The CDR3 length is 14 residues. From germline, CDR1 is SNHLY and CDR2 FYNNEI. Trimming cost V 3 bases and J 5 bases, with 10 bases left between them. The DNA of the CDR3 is TGTGCCAGCAGTGATAACAGGCTGAATGAAAAACTGTTTTTT. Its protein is CASSDNRLNEKLFF.

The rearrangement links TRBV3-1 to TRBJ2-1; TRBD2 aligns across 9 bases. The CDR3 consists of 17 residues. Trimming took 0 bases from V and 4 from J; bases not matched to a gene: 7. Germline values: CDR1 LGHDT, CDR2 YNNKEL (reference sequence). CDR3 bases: TGTGCCAGCAGCCAAGAGGGTGAGCGGGGGGCTTACAATGAGCAGTTCTTC. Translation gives CASSQEGERGAYNEQFF.

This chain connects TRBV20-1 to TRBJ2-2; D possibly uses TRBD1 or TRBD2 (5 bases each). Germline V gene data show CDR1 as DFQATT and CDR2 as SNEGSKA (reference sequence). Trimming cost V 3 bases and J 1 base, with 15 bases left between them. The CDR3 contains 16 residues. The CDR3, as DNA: TGCAGTGCTAGTAGTCATGGGACGGAGAACACCGGGGAGCTGTTTTTT. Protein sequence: CSASSHGTENTGELFF.

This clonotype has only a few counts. The CDR3 DNA follows: TGTGCCAGCAGCTTAGCGCCGTTGGGGCCGGGGGGGTACAATGAGCAGTTCTTC. It is translated as CASSLAPLGPGGYNEQFF. The chain carries TRBV7-6 and TRBJ2-1; TRBD2 agrees at 8 bases. The V segment lost 0 bases and the J segment 4 bases; nucleotides outside the gene matches: 11. CDR3 length equals 18 residues. In germline, CDR1 is SGHVS, CDR2 FNYEAQ. Full variable domain (rest looked up from reference TRBV7-6 and TRBJ2-1): GAGVSQSPRYKVTKRGQDVALRCDPISGHVSLYWYRQALGQGPEFLTYFNYEAQQDKSGLPNDRFSAERPEGSISTLTIQRTEQRDSAMYRCASSLAPLGPGGYNEQFFGPGTRLTVL.

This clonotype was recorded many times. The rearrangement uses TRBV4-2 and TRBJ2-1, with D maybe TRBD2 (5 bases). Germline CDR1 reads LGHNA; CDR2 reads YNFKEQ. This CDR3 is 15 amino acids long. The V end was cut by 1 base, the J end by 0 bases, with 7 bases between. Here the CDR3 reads CASSQGGSSYNEQFF. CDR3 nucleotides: TGTGCCAGCAGCCAAGGAGGGAGCTCCTACAATGAGCAGTTCTTC.

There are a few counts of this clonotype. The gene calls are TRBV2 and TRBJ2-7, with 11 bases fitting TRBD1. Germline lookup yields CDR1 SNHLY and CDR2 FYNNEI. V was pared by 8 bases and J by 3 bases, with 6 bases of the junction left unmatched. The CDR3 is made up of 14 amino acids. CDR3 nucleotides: TGTGCCAGCGGCCGGGACAGGGGGTACTACGAGCAGTACTTC. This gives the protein CASGRDRGYYEQYF.

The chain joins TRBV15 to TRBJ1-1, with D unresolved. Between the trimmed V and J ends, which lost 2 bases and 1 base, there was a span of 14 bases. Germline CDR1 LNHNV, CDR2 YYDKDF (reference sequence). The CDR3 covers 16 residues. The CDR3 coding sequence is TGTGCCACCAGCAGACCCCCCCCGGTTACGAACACTGAAGCTTTCTTT. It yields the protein CATSRPPPVTNTEAFF.

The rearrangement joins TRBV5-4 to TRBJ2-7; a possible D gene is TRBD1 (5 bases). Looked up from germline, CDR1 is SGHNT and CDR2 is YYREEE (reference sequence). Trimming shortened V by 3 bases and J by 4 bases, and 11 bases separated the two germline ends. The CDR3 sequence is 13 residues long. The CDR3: CASSWKGRYEQYF. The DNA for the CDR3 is TGTGCCAGCAGCTGGAAGGGGCGATACGAGCAGTACTTC.

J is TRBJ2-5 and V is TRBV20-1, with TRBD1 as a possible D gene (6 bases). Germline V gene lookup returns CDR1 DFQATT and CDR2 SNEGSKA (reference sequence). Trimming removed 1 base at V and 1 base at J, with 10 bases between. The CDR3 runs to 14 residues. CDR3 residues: CSARGKGGQETQYF. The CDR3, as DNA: TGCAGTGCTAGAGGGAAAGGGGGCCAAGAGACCCAGTACTTC.

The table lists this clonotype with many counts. CDR3 nucleotide sequence: TGTGCCAGCAGCCCCGTGGGGGGTGACACTGAAGCTTTCTTT. It codes for CASSPVGGDTEAFF. The J gene is TRBJ1-1, the V gene TRBV12-3 or TRBV12-4, with D possibly matching TRBD1 (5 bases). This CDR3 is 14 amino acids long. V shed 6 bases and J shed 3 bases, with 14 bases lying between them.

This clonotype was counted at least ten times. CDR3 region: CASSLSSVTEQYF. The CDR3 DNA is TGTGCCAGCAGCTTATCCTCGGTGACAGAGCAGTACTTC. This chain uses TRBV7-2 with TRBJ2-7; D ambiguous. CDR1 SGHTA and CDR2 FQGNSA come from the germline V gene. The germline V and J ends were trimmed by 2 bases and 7 bases, with 12 bases remaining between them. CDR3 length equals 13 residues.

The CDR3 region has the DNA TGCGCCAGCAGCCCAAGGACGGTCTCCTACGAGCAGTACTTC. It specifies CASSPRTVSYEQYF. The V and J genes are TRBV4-3 and TRBJ2-7; unclear D gene. Trimming took 4 bases from V and 0 from J, leaving 10 bases between them. The germline V gene has CDR1 LGHNA and CDR2 YSLEER. The CDR3 runs to 14 residues.

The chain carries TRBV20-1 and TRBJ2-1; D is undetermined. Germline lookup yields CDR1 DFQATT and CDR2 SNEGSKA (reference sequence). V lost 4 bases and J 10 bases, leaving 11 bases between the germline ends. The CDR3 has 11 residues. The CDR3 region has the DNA TGCAGTGCTAAAGTTGCTAACGAGCAGTTCTTC. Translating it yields CSAKVANEQFF.

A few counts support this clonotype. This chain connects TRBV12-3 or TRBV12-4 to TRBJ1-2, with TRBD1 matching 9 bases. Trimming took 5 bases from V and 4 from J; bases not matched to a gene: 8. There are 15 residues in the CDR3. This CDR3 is CASSPNRGRGYGYTF. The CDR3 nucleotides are TGTGCCAGCAGTCCAAACAGGGGGCGAGGCTATGGCTACACCTTC.

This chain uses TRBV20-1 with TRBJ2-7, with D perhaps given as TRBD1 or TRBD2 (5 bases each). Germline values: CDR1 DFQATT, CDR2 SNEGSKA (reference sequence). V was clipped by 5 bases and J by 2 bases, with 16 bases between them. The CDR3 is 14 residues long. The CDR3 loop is CSASLRDGTYEQYF. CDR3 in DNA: TGCAGTGCTTCGCTCCGGGACGGAACCTACGAGCAGTACTTC.

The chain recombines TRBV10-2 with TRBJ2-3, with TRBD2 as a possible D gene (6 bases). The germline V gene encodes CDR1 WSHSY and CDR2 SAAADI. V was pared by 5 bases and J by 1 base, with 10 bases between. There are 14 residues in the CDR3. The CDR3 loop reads CASSWAGRTDTQYF. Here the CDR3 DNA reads TGCGCCAGCAGTTGGGCGGGACGCACAGATACGCAGTATTTT.

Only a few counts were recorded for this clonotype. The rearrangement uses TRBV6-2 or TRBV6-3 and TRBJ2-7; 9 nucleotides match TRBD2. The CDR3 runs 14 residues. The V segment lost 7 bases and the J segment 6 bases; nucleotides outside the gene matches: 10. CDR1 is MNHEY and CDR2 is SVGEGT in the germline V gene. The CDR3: CASKLTSGPLEQYF. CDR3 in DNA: TGTGCCAGCAAACTGACTAGCGGCCCCCTCGAGCAGTACTTC.

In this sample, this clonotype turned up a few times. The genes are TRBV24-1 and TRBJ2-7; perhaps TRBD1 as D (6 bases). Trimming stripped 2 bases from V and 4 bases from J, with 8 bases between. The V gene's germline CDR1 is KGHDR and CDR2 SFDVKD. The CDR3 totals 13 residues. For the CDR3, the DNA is TGTGCCACCAGTGATTCGGACAGATACGAGCAGTACTTC. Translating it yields CATSDSDRYEQYF.

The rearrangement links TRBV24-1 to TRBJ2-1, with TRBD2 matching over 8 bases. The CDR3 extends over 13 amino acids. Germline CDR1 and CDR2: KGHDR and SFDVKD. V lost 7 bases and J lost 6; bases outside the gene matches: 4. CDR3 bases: TGTGCCACCAGCAGGACTAGCATCAATGAGCAGTTCTTC. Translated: CATSRTSINEQFF.

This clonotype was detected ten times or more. CDR3 DNA sequence: TGTGCCAGCAGGATGGGACTAGCGGCTCAAGAGACCCAGTACTTC. As protein: CASRMGLAAQETQYF. The J gene is TRBJ2-5, the V gene TRBV7-2; 11 positions match TRBD2. The CDR3 has 15 amino acids. Unmatched junction bases numbered 5, after V lost 6 bases and J lost 2 bases. Germline lookup yields CDR1 SGHTA and CDR2 FQGNSA. Looking up the rest from reference TRBV7-2 and TRBJ2-5 gives the full variable domain: GAGVSQSPSNKVTEKGKDVELRCDPISGHTALYWYRQSLGQGLEFLIYFQGNSAPDKSGLPSDRFSAERTGGSVSTLTIQRTQQEDSAVYLCASRMGLAAQETQYFGPGTRLLVL.

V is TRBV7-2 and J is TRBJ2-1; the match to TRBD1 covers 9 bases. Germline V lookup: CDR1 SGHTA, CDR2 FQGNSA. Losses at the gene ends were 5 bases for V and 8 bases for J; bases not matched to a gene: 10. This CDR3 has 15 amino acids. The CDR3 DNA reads TGTGCCAGCAGCCTAAAGAGCGGGACAGGGTATGAGCAGTTCTTC. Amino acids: CASSLKSGTGYEQFF.

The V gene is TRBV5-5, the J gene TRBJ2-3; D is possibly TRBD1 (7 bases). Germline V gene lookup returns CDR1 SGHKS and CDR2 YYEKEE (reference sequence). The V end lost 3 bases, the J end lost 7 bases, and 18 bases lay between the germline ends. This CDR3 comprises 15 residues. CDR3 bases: TGTGCCAGCAGCTCGACAGGGAGAGGCGGGAATACGCAGTATTTT. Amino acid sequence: CASSSTGRGGNTQYF.

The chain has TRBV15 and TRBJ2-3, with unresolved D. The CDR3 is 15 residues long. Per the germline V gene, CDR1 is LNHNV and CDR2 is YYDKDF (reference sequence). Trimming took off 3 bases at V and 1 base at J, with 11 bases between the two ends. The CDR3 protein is CATSSQEGGTDTQYF. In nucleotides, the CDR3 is TGTGCCACCAGCAGCCAGGAAGGAGGCACAGATACGCAGTATTTT.

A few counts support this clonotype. The CDR3 sequence: CSVEARRKGTQYF. CDR3 sequence (DNA): TGCAGCGTTGAAGCACGGCGGAAGGGTACGCAGTATTTT. The rearrangement joins TRBV29-1 to TRBJ2-3; no reliable D call. The V end was cut by 1 base, the J end by 8 bases, with 13 bases between. CDR3 length equals 13 residues. Germline CDR1 reads SQVTM; CDR2 reads ANQGSEA.

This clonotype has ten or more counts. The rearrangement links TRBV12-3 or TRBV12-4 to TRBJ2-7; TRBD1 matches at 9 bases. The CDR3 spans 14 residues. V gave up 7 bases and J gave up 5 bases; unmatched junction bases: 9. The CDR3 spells CASTKQGARHEQYF. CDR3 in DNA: TGTGCCAGCACCAAACAGGGGGCGCGTCACGAGCAGTACTTC.

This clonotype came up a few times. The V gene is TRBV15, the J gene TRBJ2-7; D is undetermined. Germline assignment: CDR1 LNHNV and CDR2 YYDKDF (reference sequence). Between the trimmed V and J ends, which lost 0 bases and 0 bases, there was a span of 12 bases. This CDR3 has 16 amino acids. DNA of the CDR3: TGTGCCACCAGCAGAGACTATCGTGCCGTCTCCTACGAGCAGTACTTC. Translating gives CATSRDYRAVSYEQYF.

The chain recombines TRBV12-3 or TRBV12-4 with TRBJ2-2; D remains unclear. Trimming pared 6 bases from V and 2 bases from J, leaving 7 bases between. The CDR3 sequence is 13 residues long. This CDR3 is CASRIHNTGELFF. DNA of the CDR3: TGTGCCAGCAGGATACATAACACCGGGGAGCTGTTTTTT.